The clone carrying this TCR beta chain was detected once. The antigen remains unidentified. This sample stems from a study of Ad26.COV2.S vaccination and SARS-CoV-2 variants. Study-level information: Once or twice, 56 days apart, Ad26.COV2.S was delivered intramuscularly.

Study-wide results and caveats: For non-spike TCRs, breadth in vaccine recipients resembled that in placebo recipients.

Sequencing used immunoSEQ multiplex PCR; TCRdb keeps in-frame clones, though not all of them. The sample lists some 250,000 clones; approximately 88% were seen once. Specified treatment: about 20 received Ad26.COV2.S at low or high dose, single or two shots; roughly five received placebo; per-sample allocation not given. Each sample was drawn 63 days after the first injection (of vaccine or placebo). Germline loops: CDR1 SGHTA, CDR2 FQGNSA. The CDR3 loop spans 10 amino acids. The specimen comprised peripheral blood, sampled in a trial of Ad26.COV2.S vaccine versus placebo. The rearrangement uses TRBV7-2 and TRBJ2-3, with unresolved D. The source is a person aged 18 to 65 who received the Ad26.COV2.S COVID-19 vaccine or a placebo. DNA of the CDR3: TGTGCTAGAAGCACAGATACGCAGTATTTT. Translating gives CARSTDTQYF.